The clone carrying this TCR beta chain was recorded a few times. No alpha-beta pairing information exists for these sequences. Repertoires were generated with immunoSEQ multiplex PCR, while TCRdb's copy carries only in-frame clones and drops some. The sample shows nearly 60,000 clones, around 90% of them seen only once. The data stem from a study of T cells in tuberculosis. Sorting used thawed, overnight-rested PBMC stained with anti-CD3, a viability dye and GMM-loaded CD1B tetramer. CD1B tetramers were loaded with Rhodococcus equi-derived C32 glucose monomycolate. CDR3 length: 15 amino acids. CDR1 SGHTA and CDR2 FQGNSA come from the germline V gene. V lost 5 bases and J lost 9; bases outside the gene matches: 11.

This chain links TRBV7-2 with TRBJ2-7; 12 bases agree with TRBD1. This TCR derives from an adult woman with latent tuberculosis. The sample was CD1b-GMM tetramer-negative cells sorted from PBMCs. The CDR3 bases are TGTGCCAGCAGCACCTCCGGGACAGGGGGCGTCGGGCAGTACTTC. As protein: CASSTSGTGGVGQYF.